Below are 17 T cell receptor beta chains sequenced from a single sample in a study of T cell repertoires in cytomegalovirus infection. The antigens for these receptors are not known. TCRdb re-called the reads through MiXCR, storing one row per CDR3 protein. The table shows approximately 990,000 distinct CDR3 sequences, with less than 35% occurring only once. The sample in question was cultured CD8+ T cells from PBMCs, obtained from culture after CMV antigen stimulation. The source of these receptors is a human donor in good health (CMV status not recorded). Some clones in this sample may be carry-over from other donors' samples.

This chain uses TRBV27 with TRBJ1-2, with D possibly being TRBD1 (6 bases). Germline assignment: CDR1 MNHEY and CDR2 SMNVEV (reference sequence). V dropped 6 bases and J dropped 8 bases, with 25 bases sitting between them. The CDR3 extends over 16 amino acids. The DNA of the CDR3 is TGTGCCAGCAGCCCCCACCCAGGGGACTTTTCCAACGGCTACACCTTC. This codes for CASSPHPGDFSNGYTF.

The rearrangement uses TRBV9 and TRBJ1-1, with TRBD1 identical over 9 bases. J lost 1 base, V lost 3 bases, and 4 bases had no gene match. The CDR3 covers 15 residues. Germline lookup yields CDR1 SGDLS and CDR2 YYNGEE. The DNA for the CDR3 is TGTGCCAGCAGCGCCACAGGGGGCAAGAACACTGAAGCTTTCTTT. This gives the protein CASSATGGKNTEAFF.

The genes are TRBV14 and TRBJ1-2; the match to TRBD1 covers 8 bases. Germline V gives CDR1 SGHDN, CDR2 FVKESK. V dropped 0 bases and J dropped 4; count of bases not matched to a gene: 16. This CDR3 is built from 19 residues. The CDR3 reads CASSQDTLDARGLPYGYTF. CDR3 DNA: TGTGCCAGCAGCCAAGATACCTTGGACGCCAGGGGGCTACCCTATGGCTACACCTTC. Using reference TRBV14 and TRBJ1-2 for the parts outside the CDR3, the full variable domain is EAGVTQFPSHSVIEKGQTVTLRCDPISGHDNLYWYRRVMGKEIKFLLHFVKESKQDESGMPNNRFLAERTGGTYSTLKVQPAELEDSGVYFCASSQDTLDARGLPYGYTFGSGTRLTVV.

V is TRBV12-3 or TRBV12-4 and J is TRBJ1-1, with a possible D match to TRBD1 (6 bases). This CDR3 has 17 residues. The V and J ends lost 0 bases and 1 base respectively, with 15 bases between them. The CDR3 nucleotides read TGTGCCAGCAGTTTAGCACGAGGGATGGGGGCGAACACTGAAGCTTTCTTT. The encoded protein is CASSLARGMGANTEAFF.

Points on this clonotype: A read error is possible here, since a much larger clone lies one base away. This chain connects TRBV7-2 to TRBJ1-5; TRBD1 might be the D (5 bases). The CDR3 spans 14 residues. Germline assignment: CDR1 SGHTA and CDR2 FQGNSA. The CDR3 reads CVSSSDRSNQPQHF. The DNA for the CDR3 is TGTGTCAGCAGCTCCGACAGAAGCAATCAGCCCCAGCATTTT.

J is TRBJ2-1 and V is TRBV19; D tentatively fits TRBD1 or TRBD2 (5 bases each). Looked up from germline, CDR1 is LNHDA and CDR2 is SQIVND (reference sequence). The CDR3 extends over 14 amino acids. V was trimmed by 3 bases and J by 5 bases, leaving 11 bases between them. CDR3 loop: CASSIIQGDNEQFF. The CDR3 bases are TGTGCCAGTAGTATTATCCAGGGAGACAATGAGCAGTTCTTC.

The V gene is TRBV2, the J gene TRBJ1-5; 7 bases agree with TRBD1. This CDR3 has 15 amino acids. J was trimmed by 4 bases and V by 2 bases; bases with no gene match: 5. From germline, CDR1 is SNHLY and CDR2 FYNNEI. DNA of the CDR3: TGTGCCAGCAGTGAATGGAGGACAGGAAATCAGCCCCAGCATTTT. The encoded protein is CASSEWRTGNQPQHF.

The chain is built from TRBV12-3 or TRBV12-4 and TRBJ2-3; 10 bases agree with TRBD1. The CDR3 length is 19 residues. Trimming cost V 1 base and J 1 base; bases outside gene matches: 11. This CDR3 reads CASSLEGQGKVSGTDTQYF. Here the CDR3 DNA reads TGTGCCAGCAGTTTAGAGGGACAGGGGAAGGTGTCAGGCACAGATACGCAGTATTTT.

This chain links TRBV12-3 or TRBV12-4 with TRBJ1-2, with no clear D. The V end lost 2 bases, the J end lost 3 bases, and 7 bases lay between the germline ends. CDR3 length: 13 residues. CDR3 DNA: TGTGCCAGCAGTTTATTACCACACTATGGCTACACCTTC. It translates to CASSLLPHYGYTF.

This chain joins TRBV4-1 and TRBJ2-7; 8 bases map to TRBD1. Trimming took 6 bases from V and 2 from J; bases not matched to a gene: 12. The CDR3 is made up of 16 amino acids. Germline V CDR1 and CDR2: MGHRA, YSYEKL. CDR3 nucleotides: TGCGCCAGCAGTCACGCTATGGCGACAGGGGCCTACGAGCAGTACTTC. This sequence encodes CASSHAMATGAYEQYF.

J is TRBJ2-1 and V is TRBV7-3, with TRBD2 identical over 10 bases. Germline V gene sequence: CDR1 SGHTA, CDR2 FQGTGA. Losses at the gene ends were 5 bases for V and 6 bases for J; bases not matched to a gene: 7. The CDR3 is 15 amino acids. CDR3 amino acids: CASSQGERGGNEQFF. The CDR3 DNA follows: TGTGCCAGCAGCCAGGGCGAGCGGGGGGGCAATGAGCAGTTCTTC.

This clonotype appeared a few times. This sequence joins TRBV5-5 and TRBJ2-1, with D hard to call. V lost 1 base, J lost 3 bases, and 14 bases lay in between. This CDR3 comprises 16 residues. The germline V gene encodes CDR1 SGHKS and CDR2 YYEKEE (reference sequence). CDR3 region: CASSLFGKGSYNEQFF. The CDR3 region has the DNA TGTGCCAGCAGCTTGTTTGGGAAGGGTAGCTACAATGAGCAGTTCTTC.

This clonotype has just a few counts. The J gene is TRBJ2-2, the V gene TRBV9; TRBD1 might be the D (6 bases). CDR1 and CDR2 (germline): SGDLS, YYNGEE. Trimming removed 2 bases from V and 4 bases from J, with 15 bases in between. The CDR3 length is 16 residues. DNA of the CDR3: TGTGCCAGCAGCGTCAGTACAGGGTGGTCCACCGGGGAGCTGTTTTTT. Translated, it gives CASSVSTGWSTGELFF.

There are a few counts of this clonotype. This chain connects TRBV6-1 to TRBJ1-2; 9 bases map to TRBD1. With 6 bases clipped from V and 7 bases from J, the junction kept 18 bases outside the gene matches. Germline CDR1 reads MNHNS; CDR2 reads SASEGT. This CDR3 is 17 amino acids long. The CDR3 DNA sequence: TGTGCCAGCAGCGAACGGGGGACAGGGTATGGCTCTACTGGCTACACCTTC. Protein: CASSERGTGYGSTGYTF.

The chain links TRBV6-1 to TRBJ2-7; 7 bases agree with TRBD1. The germline gives CDR1 MNHNS, CDR2 SASEGT. The CDR3 is 15 residues long. With V trimmed by 6 bases and J by 5 bases, 13 bases remained unmatched. CDR3 in DNA: TGTGCCAGCAGCCCCGGACAGGCCTTAGGGGACGAGCAGTACTTC. Translation: CASSPGQALGDEQYF.

The rearrangement links TRBV20-1 to TRBJ2-5; no clear D. The CDR3 sequence is 12 residues long. CDR1 and CDR2 from the germline V gene are DFQATT and SNEGSKA (reference sequence). Trimming took 6 bases from V and 5 from J, leaving 13 bases between them. The CDR3 DNA reads as TGCAGTGCCAACCCGTCTGGGGAGACCCAGTACTTC. It codes for CSANPSGETQYF.

This clonotype showed up just once. The junction departs from the called germline gene at one end, perhaps through a read error. The V call is TRBV9, the J call TRBJ2-2; 7 nucleotides align to TRBD1. The CDR3 contains 17 residues. The V gene's germline CDR1 is SGDLS and CDR2 YYNGEE. The CDR3 DNA sequence: TGTGTCAGCAGCGTAGGGTTTCGGGACAGAAACACCGGGGAGCTGTTTTTT. Translated: CVSSVGFRDRNTGELFF.